Detailed here is one T cell receptor (beta chain). This specimen comes from a study of technical replicates of blood from a handful of donors. Method: immunoSEQ multiplex PCR; TCRdb's copy keeps in-frame clones and lacks some. The repertoire consists of around 50,000 clones, with 90% to 95% occurring once and the leading ten covering less than 5%. Germline V gene sequence: CDR1 SNHLY, CDR2 FYNNEI. The CDR3 is made up of 16 amino acids. V dropped 0 bases and J dropped 2; count of bases not matched to a gene: 6. Sequences were obtained from PBMCs. This clonotype originated in a human donor in good health. Some clones in this sample may be carry-over from other donors' samples. The rearrangement joins TRBV2 to TRBJ1-2, with 7 bases identical to TRBD1. Here the CDR3 reads CASSEAGTTGNYGYTF. CDR3 DNA sequence: TGTGCCAGCAGTGAAGCGGGGACGACAGGGAACTATGGCTACACCTTC.